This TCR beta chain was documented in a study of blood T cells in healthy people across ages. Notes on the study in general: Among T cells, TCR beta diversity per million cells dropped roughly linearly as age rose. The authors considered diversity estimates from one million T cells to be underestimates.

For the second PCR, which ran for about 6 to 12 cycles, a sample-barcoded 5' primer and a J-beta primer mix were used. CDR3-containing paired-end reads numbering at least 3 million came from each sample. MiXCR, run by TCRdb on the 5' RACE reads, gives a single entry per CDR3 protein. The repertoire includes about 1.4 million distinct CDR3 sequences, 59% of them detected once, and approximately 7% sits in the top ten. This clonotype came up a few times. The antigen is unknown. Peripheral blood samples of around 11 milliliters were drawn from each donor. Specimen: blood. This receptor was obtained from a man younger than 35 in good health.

The chain's CDR3 is CSARDLTGGEYEQYF. In DNA, the CDR3 is TGCAGTGCTAGAGATCTAACAGGGGGCGAATACGAGCAGTACTTC. V usage is TRBV20-1 and J usage is TRBJ2-7; 9 nucleotides match TRBD1. This CDR3 has 15 residues. V lost 0 bases to trimming and J lost 4 bases; unmatched junction nucleotides: 7. Germline V gene lookup returns CDR1 DFQATT and CDR2 SNEGSKA (reference sequence).